Following are 21 T cell receptor beta chains from one sample sequenced in a study of long-term antiretroviral therapy in people with HIV. Version v3.0 of the immunoSEQ assay ran at survey level. Repertoires were generated with immunoSEQ multiplex PCR, while TCRdb's copy carries only in-frame clones and drops some. The data show tens of thousands of clones, roughly 96% seen once. This specimen was unsorted PBMCs, taken roughly 6.3 years after starting antiretroviral therapy. The receptors were gathered from a man aged 25 to 40 with HIV.

The gene calls are TRBV6-1 and TRBJ1-2; D unclear. The V gene lost 1 base and the J gene lost 1 base, with 4 bases spanning the gap. Germline values: CDR1 MNHNS, CDR2 SASEGT. The CDR3 loop spans 13 amino acids. CDR3 DNA: TGTGCCAGCAGTGAAGGTCATAACTATGGCTACACCTTC. Translation: CASSEGHNYGYTF.

This clone has just one count. This sequence joins TRBV5-4 and TRBJ2-2, with D hard to call. Germline V CDR1 and CDR2: SGHNT, YYREEE (reference sequence). The CDR3 has 12 amino acids. V lost 4 bases to trimming and J lost 3 bases, with 4 bases between them. Written as DNA, the CDR3 is TGTGCCAGCAGCCCAGACACCGGGGAGCTGTTTTTT. It translates to CASSPDTGELFF.

The chain couples TRBV14 to TRBJ2-7; 10 bases match TRBD1. V dropped 4 bases and J dropped 5; count of bases not matched to a gene: 11. The CDR3 extends over 16 amino acids. Germline lookup yields CDR1 SGHDN and CDR2 FVKESK. The CDR3 nucleotides read TGTGCCAGCAGCCCTCCTACGGGACAGGGGATTCACGAGCAGTACTTC. Translation: CASSPPTGQGIHEQYF. The whole variable domain, filled in from reference TRBV14 and TRBJ2-7, reads EAGVTQFPSHSVIEKGQTVTLRCDPISGHDNLYWYRRVMGKEIKFLLHFVKESKQDESGMPNNRFLAERTGGTYSTLKVQPAELEDSGVYFCASSPPTGQGIHEQYFGPGTRLTVT.

The chain links TRBV7-6 to TRBJ2-3; D gene uncertain. V was pared by 5 bases and J by 2 bases, with 14 bases between. Germline values: CDR1 SGHVS, CDR2 FNYEAQ. The CDR3 sequence is 15 residues long. CDR3 in amino acids: CASSPAGLSTDTQYF. In nucleotides, the CDR3 is TGTGCCAGCAGCCCGGCCGGGCTATCCACAGATACGCAGTATTTT. The whole variable domain, remainder taken from reference TRBV7-6 and TRBJ2-3, is GAGVSQSPRYKVTKRGQDVALRCDPISGHVSLYWYRQALGQGPEFLTYFNYEAQQDKSGLPNDRFSAERPEGSISTLTIQRTEQRDSAMYRCASSPAGLSTDTQYFGPGTRLTVL.

This rearrangement joins TRBV7-6 to TRBJ1-2; D remains unclear. CDR3 length: 17 residues. Trimming removed 4 bases from V and 6 bases from J, with 24 bases in between. The germline gives CDR1 SGHVS, CDR2 FNYEAQ. The CDR3 is CASSSPNAGRSRDGYTF. The CDR3, as DNA: TGTGCCAGCAGCTCCCCGAACGCGGGTAGGTCTAGGGATGGCTACACCTTC.

This clone was detected only a few times. The chain has TRBV5-6 and TRBJ2-7; unclear D gene. Germline CDR1 and CDR2: SGHDT and YYEEEE. Between the trimmed V and J ends, which lost 0 bases and 0 bases, there was a span of 4 bases. CDR3 length equals 13 residues. The CDR3, as DNA: TGTGCCAGCAGCTTGGGAAGCTCCTACGAGCAGTACTTC. Protein: CASSLGSSYEQYF.

There are a few counts of this clone. The chain recombines TRBV9 with TRBJ2-7, with TRBD1 matching 9 bases. The CDR3 runs to 15 residues. V shed 0 bases and J 4 bases; nucleotides not matched to a gene: 5. The V gene's germline CDR1 is SGDLS and CDR2 YYNGEE. The CDR3 DNA is TGTGCCAGCAGCGTAGCCGGGACAGGGCTGTACGAGCAGTACTTC. It is translated as CASSVAGTGLYEQYF. The whole variable domain, filled in from reference TRBV9 and TRBJ2-7, reads DSGVTQTPKHLITATGQRVTLRCSPRSGDLSVYWYQQSLDQGLQFLIQYYNGEERAKGNILERFSAQQFPDLHSELNLSSLELGDSALYFCASSVAGTGLYEQYFGPGTRLTVT.

The chain combines TRBV19 with TRBJ1-4, with D uncertain. The germline V gene has CDR1 LNHDA and CDR2 SQIVND (reference sequence). Trimming took 3 bases from V and 7 from J, leaving 15 bases between them. CDR3 length equals 15 residues. This chain's CDR3 is CASSIGGRLGEKLFF. In DNA, the CDR3 is TGTGCCAGTAGTATCGGCGGTCGCCTAGGTGAAAAACTGTTTTTT.

CDR3 region: CASSPGLAGAPNTQYF. CDR3 DNA sequence: TGTGCCAGCAGTCCCGGACTAGCGGGAGCCCCCAATACGCAGTATTTT. J is TRBJ2-3 and V is TRBV7-9; 13 positions match TRBD2. V trimming: 6 bases; J trimming: 7 bases; junction bases outside the gene matches: 10. Germline CDR1 is SEHNR and CDR2 is FQNEAQ (reference sequence). The CDR3 length is 16 residues.

The chain uses TRBV4-3 and TRBJ1-3, with 10 bases lining up with TRBD1. This CDR3 contains 16 residues. The V gene end was trimmed by 4 bases and the J gene end by 4 bases; junction bases not matched to a gene: 7. CDR1 and CDR2 (germline): LGHNA, YSLEER. The CDR3 region has the DNA TGCGCCAGCAGCCCCTGGGGACAGGGGATGGGAAACACCATATATTTT. As protein: CASSPWGQGMGNTIYF.

The chain recombines TRBV29-1 with TRBJ2-3; D is undetermined. The CDR3 spans 14 residues. The V end was cut by 5 bases, the J end by 0 bases, with 12 bases between. Germline CDR1 SQVTM, CDR2 ANQGSEA. Here the CDR3 DNA reads TGCAGCGTTCCAGCGCCCACGAGCACAGATACGCAGTATTTT. This codes for CSVPAPTSTDTQYF.

The chain is built from TRBV6-5 and TRBJ1-5; unclear D gene. The length of the CDR3 is 14 residues. CDR1 is MNHEY and CDR2 is SVGAGI in the germline V gene. The V gene lost 6 bases and the J gene lost 6 bases, with 15 bases spanning the gap. The CDR3 DNA sequence: TGTGCCAGCAGGGAAACATTTATGGGTCAGCCCCAGCATTTT. As protein: CASRETFMGQPQHF.

This rearrangement joins TRBV7-9 to TRBJ2-3, with TRBD2 matching over 10 bases. With V trimmed by 4 bases and J by 10 bases, 14 bases remained unmatched. CDR1 SEHNR and CDR2 FQNEAQ come from the germline V gene (reference sequence). There are 16 residues in the CDR3. DNA for the CDR3: TGTGCCAGCAGCTCTCTAGCGGGGGTGCCGATGGCGGCGCAGTATTTT. Translating gives CASSSLAGVPMAAQYF.

This clone has just a few counts. The gene calls are TRBV28 and TRBJ1-5, with D perhaps matching TRBD1 (6 bases). Germline-derived CDR1 and CDR2 are MDHEN and SYDVKM. Trimming took off 5 bases at V and 5 bases at J, with 19 bases between the two ends. There are 16 residues in the CDR3. The CDR3 protein is CASSHWDKGGDQPQHF. CDR3 DNA sequence: TGTGCCAGCAGTCACTGGGACAAGGGAGGGGATCAGCCCCAGCATTTT.

The chain links TRBV6-1 to TRBJ1-5; no clear D gene. The V end lost 1 base, the J end lost 5 bases, and 12 bases lay between the germline ends. The CDR3 sequence is 15 residues long. Germline CDR1 and CDR2: MNHNS and SASEGT. CDR3 nucleotide sequence: TGTGCCAGCAGTGAAGGTCCGACACCCTATCAGCCCCAGCATTTT. Protein sequence: CASSEGPTPYQPQHF.

The rearrangement uses TRBV6-5 and TRBJ2-3; 8 bases line up with TRBD1. The CDR3 length is 14 residues. CDR1 is MNHEY, CDR2 SVGAGI, per germline. V was clipped by 2 bases and J by 7 bases; unmatched bases: 5. CDR3 residues: CASSYDRTGNTQYF. Here the CDR3 DNA reads TGTGCCAGCAGTTACGACCGGACAGGGAATACGCAGTATTTT.

This clone was seen only once. V usage is TRBV5-6 and J usage is TRBJ1-2, with 9 bases matching TRBD1. Germline CDR1 reads SGHDT; CDR2 reads YYEEEE. This CDR3 is built from 14 residues. V lost 2 bases, J lost 4 bases, and 3 bases stayed unmatched. The DNA for the CDR3 is TGTGCCAGCAGCTTTGGGACAGGGACCTATGGCTACACCTTC. Translated, it gives CASSFGTGTYGYTF.

This clone has only one observation. The chain uses TRBV28 and TRBJ2-7; D possibly corresponds to TRBD2 (6 bases). Germline V gene sequence: CDR1 MDHEN, CDR2 SYDVKM. The V gene lost 5 bases and the J gene lost 3 bases, with 8 bases spanning the gap. The CDR3 is 12 residues long. The CDR3, as DNA: TGTGCCAGCAGTGGGGGGTACTACGAGCAGTACTTC. The encoded protein is CASSGGYYEQYF.

The rearrangement uses TRBV6-1 and TRBJ1-1; tentatively, D is TRBD1 (5 bases). Germline V lookup: CDR1 MNHNS, CDR2 SASEGT. V lost 6 bases, J lost 1 base, and 9 bases lay in between. The CDR3 has 13 residues. CDR3 DNA sequence: TGTGCCAGCAGGCCTACAGGGAACACTGAAGCTTTCTTT. It specifies CASRPTGNTEAFF.

The chain joins TRBV4-1 to TRBJ1-3; unclear D gene. This CDR3 spans 14 amino acids. Germline CDR1 reads MGHRA; CDR2 reads YSYEKL. V lost 5 bases, J lost 1 base, and 9 bases lay in between. CDR3: CASSRAGSGNTIYF. The CDR3 nucleotides are TGCGCCAGCAGCAGAGCGGGGTCTGGAAACACCATATATTTT.

The chain combines TRBV27 with TRBJ1-6; 10 positions match TRBD1. The CDR3 is 17 amino acids. V gave up 3 bases and J gave up 10 bases; unmatched junction bases: 12. Germline assignment: CDR1 MNHEY and CDR2 SMNVEV (reference sequence). CDR3: CASSFSPGTGVWSPLHF. DNA for the CDR3: TGTGCCAGCAGTTTTTCCCCCGGGACAGGGGTCTGGTCACCCCTCCACTTT.